The clone carrying this T cell receptor beta chain was seen ten or more times. This sample is drawn from a study of molecular identifiers for immune sequencing clone quantification. The CDR3 consists of 15 residues. V shed 4 bases and J shed 7 bases, with 20 bases lying between them. Germline CDR1 MNHNS, CDR2 SASEGT. TCRdb itself ran the PCR reads through MiXCR, one entry per CDR3 protein. Here the sample spans some 91,000 distinct CDR3 sequences, approximately 24% being singletons. The receptor was derived from a human donor in good health. Some libraries in this study had Jurkat cell RNA spiked in. Sequencing was performed on naive CD8+ T cells from blood, with Jurkat cell RNA spiked in. Subset noted: FACS-sorted CD8+CD4-CCR7+CD45RA+ naive T cells. The chain is built from TRBV6-1 and TRBJ2-7; D gene unclear. The CDR3 region is CASSGFPGSLGEQYF. CDR3 sequence (DNA): TGTGCCAGCAGTGGCTTCCCCGGGTCTCTTGGGGAGCAGTACTTC.